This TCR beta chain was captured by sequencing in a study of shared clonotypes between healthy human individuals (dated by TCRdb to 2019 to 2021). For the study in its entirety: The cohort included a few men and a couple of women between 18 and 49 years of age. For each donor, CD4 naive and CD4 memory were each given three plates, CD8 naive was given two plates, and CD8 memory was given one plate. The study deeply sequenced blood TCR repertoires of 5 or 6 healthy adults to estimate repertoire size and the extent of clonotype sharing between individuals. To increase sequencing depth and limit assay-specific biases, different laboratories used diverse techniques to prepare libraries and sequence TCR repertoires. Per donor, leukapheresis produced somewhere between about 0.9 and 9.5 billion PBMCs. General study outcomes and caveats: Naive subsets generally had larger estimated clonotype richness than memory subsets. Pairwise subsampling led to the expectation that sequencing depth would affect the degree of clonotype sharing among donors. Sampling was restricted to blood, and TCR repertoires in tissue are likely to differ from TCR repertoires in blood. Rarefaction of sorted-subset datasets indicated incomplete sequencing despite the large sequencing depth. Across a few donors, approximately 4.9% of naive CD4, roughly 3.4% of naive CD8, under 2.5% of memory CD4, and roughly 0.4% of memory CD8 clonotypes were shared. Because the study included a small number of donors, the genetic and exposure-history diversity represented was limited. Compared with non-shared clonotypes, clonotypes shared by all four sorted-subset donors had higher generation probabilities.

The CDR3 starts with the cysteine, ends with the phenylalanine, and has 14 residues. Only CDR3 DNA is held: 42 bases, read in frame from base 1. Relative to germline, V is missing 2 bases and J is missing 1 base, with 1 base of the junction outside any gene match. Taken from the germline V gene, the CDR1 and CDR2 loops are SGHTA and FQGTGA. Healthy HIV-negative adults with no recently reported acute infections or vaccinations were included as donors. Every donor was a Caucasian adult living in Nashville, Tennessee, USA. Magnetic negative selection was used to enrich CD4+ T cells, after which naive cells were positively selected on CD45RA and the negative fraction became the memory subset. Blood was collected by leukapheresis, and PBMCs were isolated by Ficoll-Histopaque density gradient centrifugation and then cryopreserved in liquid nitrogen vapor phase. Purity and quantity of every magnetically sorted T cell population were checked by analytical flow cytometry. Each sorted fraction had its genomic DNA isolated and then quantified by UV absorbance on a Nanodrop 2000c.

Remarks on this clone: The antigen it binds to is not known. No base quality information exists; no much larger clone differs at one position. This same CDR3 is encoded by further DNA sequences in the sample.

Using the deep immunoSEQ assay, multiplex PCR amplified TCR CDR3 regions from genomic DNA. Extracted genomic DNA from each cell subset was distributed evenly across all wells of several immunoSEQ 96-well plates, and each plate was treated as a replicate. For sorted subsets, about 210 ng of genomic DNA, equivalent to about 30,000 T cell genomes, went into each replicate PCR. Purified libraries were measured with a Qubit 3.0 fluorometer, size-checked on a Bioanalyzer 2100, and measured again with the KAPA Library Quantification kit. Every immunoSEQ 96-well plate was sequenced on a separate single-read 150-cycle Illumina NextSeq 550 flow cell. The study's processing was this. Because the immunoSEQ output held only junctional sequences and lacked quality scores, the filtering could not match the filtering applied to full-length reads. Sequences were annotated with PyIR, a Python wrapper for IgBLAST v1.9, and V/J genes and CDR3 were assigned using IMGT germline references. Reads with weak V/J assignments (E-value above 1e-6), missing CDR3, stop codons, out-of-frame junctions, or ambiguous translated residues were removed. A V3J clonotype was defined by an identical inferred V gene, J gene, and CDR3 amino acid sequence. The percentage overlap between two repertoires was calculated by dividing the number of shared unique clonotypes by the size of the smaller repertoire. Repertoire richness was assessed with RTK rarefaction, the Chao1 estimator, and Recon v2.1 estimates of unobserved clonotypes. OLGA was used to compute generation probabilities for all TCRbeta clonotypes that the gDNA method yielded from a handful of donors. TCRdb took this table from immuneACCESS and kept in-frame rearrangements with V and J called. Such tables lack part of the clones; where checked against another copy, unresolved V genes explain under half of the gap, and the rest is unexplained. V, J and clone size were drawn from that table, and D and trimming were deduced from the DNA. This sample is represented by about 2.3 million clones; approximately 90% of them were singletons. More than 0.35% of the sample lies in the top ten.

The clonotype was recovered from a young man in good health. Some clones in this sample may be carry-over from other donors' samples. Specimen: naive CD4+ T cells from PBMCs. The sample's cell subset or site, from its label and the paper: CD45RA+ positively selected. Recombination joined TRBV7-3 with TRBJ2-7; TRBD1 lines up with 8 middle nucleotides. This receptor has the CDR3 CASSLGTGSYEQYF. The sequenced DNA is TGTGCCAGCAGCTTAGGGACAGGATCCTACGAGCAGTACTTC.